A selection of T cell receptor beta chains follows, all from one sample in a study of T cell repertoires in cytomegalovirus infection. TCRdb reprocessed the reads via MiXCR and lists one record per CDR3 protein. The data show 200,000 or so distinct CDR3 sequences, over 25% seen once. Sequenced: PBMCs. These receptors were obtained from a human donor in good health (CMV status not recorded). Some clones in this sample may be carry-over from other donors' samples. CDR3s include the opening cysteine and the closing phenylalanine or tryptophan. D genes are given only for firm matches. Size is stated for part of the rows, as once, few or many counts, or as a class when the clone is expanded.

>many|TRBV10-3|TRBD1|TRBJ1-5
TGTGCCATCAGTGTGACAGGGTTATACAATCAGCCCCAGCATTTT
CAISVTGLYNQPQHF
>few|TRBV10-3|NA|TRBJ2-7
TGTGCCACACTGAGTGGGGTACCCCCCACCCCCTACGAGCAGTACTTC
CATLSGVPPTPYEQYF
>many|TRBV7-8|TRBD1|TRBJ2-4
TGTGCCAGCAGCGAACGGACAGGGGTAGACATTCAGTACTTC
CASSERTGVDIQYF
>many|TRBV7-8|TRBD1|TRBJ2-5
TGTGCCAGCAGCTTAGCCGGGACAGGGGAAGAGACCCAGTACTTC
CASSLAGTGEETQYF
>NA|TRBV20-1|TRBD2|TRBJ2-1
TGCAGTGCTAGGGTGGCGGGGGACAATGAGCAGTTCTTC
CSARVAGDNEQFF
>NA|TRBV28|NA|TRBJ1-2
TGTGCCAGCAGCGGGGGACAACAACTTCATGGCTACACCTTC
CASSGGQQLHGYTF
>few|TRBV7-2|TRBD2|TRBJ2-1
TGTGCCAGCAGCCTAGCGGGGGGGCAGAACAATGAGCAGTTCTTC
CASSLAGGQNNEQFF
>many|TRBV7-9|NA|TRBJ1-1
TGTGCCAGCAGCTTACAGGGCGGGAACACTGAAGCTTTCTTT
CASSLQGGNTEAFF
>NA|TRBV6-5|TRBD1|TRBJ1-4
TGTGCCAGCAGCCCCAGGGGGCAGGTGGAAAAACTGTTTTTT
CASSPRGQVEKLFF
>many|TRBV11-3|NA|TRBJ2-2
TGTGCCAGCAGCCCGACCGCCAGAGGGGACGGGGAGCTGTTTTTT
CASSPTARGDGELFF
>few|TRBV7-9|NA|TRBJ2-7
TGTGCCAGCGCGACTCACCGAGGGGGGTACTCCTACGAGCAGTACTTC
CASATHRGGYSYEQYF
>NA|TRBV19|TRBD1|TRBJ1-3
TGTGCCAGTTCACAGGGGGCCCGAAACACCATATATTTT
CASSQGARNTIYF
>NA|TRBV7-2|TRBD2|TRBJ2-5
TGTGCCAGCAGCCCCGAATCGGGTAGCGGGGAAGAGACCCAGTACTTC
CASSPESGSGEETQYF
>NA|TRBV12-3/TRBV12-4|TRBD2|TRBJ2-1
TGTGCCAGCGGCGGATTAGGGACTAGCGGGGGGTCCTCCTACAATGAGCAGTTCTTC
CASGGLGTSGGSSYNEQFF
>NA|TRBV29-1|NA|TRBJ1-1
TGCAGCGTTGAAGACAGGGTAGGGAGCACTGAAGCTTTCTTT
CSVEDRVGSTEAFF
>NA|TRBV28|NA|TRBJ1-5
TGTGCCAGCAGCCTCCCCGGGGGAGCCCCTGATCAGCCCCAGCATTTT
CASSLPGGAPDQPQHF
>few|TRBV4-3|TRBD1|TRBJ1-6
TGCGCCAGCAGCCAGTCAGGGGGCTCACCCCTCCACTTT
CASSQSGGSPLHF
>NA|TRBV9|NA|TRBJ2-1
TGTGCCAGCAGCGTAGGGCCTGGGAGTAGCGAGCAGTTCTTC
CASSVGPGSSEQFF
>few|TRBV12-5|NA|TRBJ2-7
TGTGCTAGTGCCCCAGACGGCCCGGGTTACGGGCAGTACTTC
CASAPDGPGYGQYF
>NA|TRBV6-1|NA|TRBJ2-5
TGTGCCAGCAGTGAAGCGCTACAGGTCGAGACCCAGTACTTC
CASSEALQVETQYF
>NA|TRBV27|NA|TRBJ1-2
TGTGCCAGCAGAGAAAAACGGACCTATGGCTACACCTTC
CASREKRTYGYTF
>few|TRBV7-9|NA|TRBJ2-5
TGTGCCAGCAGCTTAGCGGTCCGGGCCGACGGGGAGACCCAGTACTTC
CASSLAVRADGETQYF
>NA|TRBV19|NA|TRBJ2-7
TGTGCCAGTAGTGTGGGGGGCGGCTCCTACGAGCAGTACTTC
CASSVGGGSYEQYF
>NA|TRBV19|NA|TRBJ2-7
TGTGCCACCCTTTCAGGCGCCTACGAGCAGTACTTC
CATLSGAYEQYF
>NA|TRBV6-2/TRBV6-3|NA|TRBJ1-1
TGTGCCAGCAGTTACTCGAGGGACGGGCTCATGAACACTGAAGCTTTCTTT
CASSYSRDGLMNTEAFF
>NA|TRBV9|NA|TRBJ1-5
TGTGCCAGCAGCAGCCAGGGTGGCAATCAGCCCCAGCATTTT
CASSSQGGNQPQHF
>NA|TRBV7-2|NA|TRBJ1-1
TGTGCCAGCGGGTTTGTGAAGTTTGTTTCTGAAGCTTTCTTT
CASGFVKFVSEAFF
>few|TRBV11-2|NA|TRBJ2-1
TGTGCCAGCAGCCACCCCCCCAGGAACGAGCAGTTCTTC
CASSHPPRNEQFF
>few|TRBV29-1|NA|TRBJ2-7
TGCAGCGTTGGTCGCTCCTACGAGCAGTACTTC
CSVGRSYEQYF
>few|TRBV20-1|NA|TRBJ1-2
TGCAGTGCCACTCCGACAGGCGTCACCTTC
CSATPTGVTF
>few|TRBV11-3|NA|TRBJ2-2
TGTGCCAGCAGCCGGGGGGCGACCCGCGGGGAGCTGTTTTTT
CASSRGATRGELFF
>few|TRBV28|NA|TRBJ1-5
TGTGCCAGCAGTTTGCAAGTTTATCAGCCCCAGCATTTT
CASSLQVYQPQHF